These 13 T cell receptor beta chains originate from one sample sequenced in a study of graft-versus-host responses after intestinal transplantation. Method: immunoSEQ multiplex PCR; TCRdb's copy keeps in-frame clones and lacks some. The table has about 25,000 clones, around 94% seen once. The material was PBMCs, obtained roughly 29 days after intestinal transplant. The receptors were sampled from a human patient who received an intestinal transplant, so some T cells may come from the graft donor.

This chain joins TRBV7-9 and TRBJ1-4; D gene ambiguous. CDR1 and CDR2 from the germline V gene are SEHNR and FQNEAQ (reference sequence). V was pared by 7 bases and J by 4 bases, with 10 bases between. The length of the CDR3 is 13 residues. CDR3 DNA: TGTGCCAGCAACGGTCGCATTAATGAAAAACTGTTTTTT. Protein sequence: CASNGRINEKLFF. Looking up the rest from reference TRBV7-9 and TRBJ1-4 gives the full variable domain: DTGVSQNPRHKITKRGQNVTFRCDPISEHNRLYWYRQTLGQGPEFLTYFQNEAQLEKSRLLSDRFSAERPKGSFSTLEIQRTEQGDSAMYLCASNGRINEKLFFGSGTQLSVL.

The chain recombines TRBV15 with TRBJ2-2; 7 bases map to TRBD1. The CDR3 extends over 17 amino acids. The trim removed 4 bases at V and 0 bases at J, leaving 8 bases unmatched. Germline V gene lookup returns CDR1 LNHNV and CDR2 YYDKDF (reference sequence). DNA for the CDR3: TGTGCCACCAGCAACGACTACAGGGGCCCGAACACCGGGGAGCTGTTTTTT. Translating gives CATSNDYRGPNTGELFF.

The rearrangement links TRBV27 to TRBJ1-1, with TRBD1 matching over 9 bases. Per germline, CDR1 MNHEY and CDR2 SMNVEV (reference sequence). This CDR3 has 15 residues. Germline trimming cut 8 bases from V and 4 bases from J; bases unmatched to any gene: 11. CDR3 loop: CASLHRGPRGTEAFF. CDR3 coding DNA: TGTGCCAGCCTACACAGGGGGCCCCGTGGCACTGAAGCTTTCTTT.

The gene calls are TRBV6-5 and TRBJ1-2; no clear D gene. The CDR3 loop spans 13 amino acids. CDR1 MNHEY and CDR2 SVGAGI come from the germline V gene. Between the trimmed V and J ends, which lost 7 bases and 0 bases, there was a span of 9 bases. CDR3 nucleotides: TGTGCCAGCACCCCACACCCTAACTATGGCTACACCTTC. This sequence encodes CASTPHPNYGYTF.

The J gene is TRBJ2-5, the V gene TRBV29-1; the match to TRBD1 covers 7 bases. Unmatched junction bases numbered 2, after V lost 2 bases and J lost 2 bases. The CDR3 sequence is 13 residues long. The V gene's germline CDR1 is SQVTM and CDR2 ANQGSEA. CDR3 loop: CSVERDRQETQYF. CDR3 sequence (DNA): TGCAGCGTTGAACGGGACAGACAAGAGACCCAGTACTTC.

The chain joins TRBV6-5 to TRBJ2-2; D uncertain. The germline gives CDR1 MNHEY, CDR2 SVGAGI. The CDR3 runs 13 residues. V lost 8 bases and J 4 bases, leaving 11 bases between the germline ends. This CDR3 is CASGVGSTGELFF. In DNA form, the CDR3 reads TGTGCCAGCGGGGTGGGCAGCACCGGGGAGCTGTTTTTT.

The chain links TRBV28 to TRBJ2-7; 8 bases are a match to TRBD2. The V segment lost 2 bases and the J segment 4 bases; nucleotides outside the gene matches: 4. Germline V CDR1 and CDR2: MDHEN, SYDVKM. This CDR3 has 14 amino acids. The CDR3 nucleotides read TGTGCCAGCAGTTTAGAGCGGGGGCAGTACGAGCAGTACTTC. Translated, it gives CASSLERGQYEQYF.

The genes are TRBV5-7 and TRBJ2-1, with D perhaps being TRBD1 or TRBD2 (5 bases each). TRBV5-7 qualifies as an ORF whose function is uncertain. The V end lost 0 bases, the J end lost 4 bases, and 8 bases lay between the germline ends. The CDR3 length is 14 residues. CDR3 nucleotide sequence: TGTGCCAGCAGCTTGGGTGGGGGATACAATGAGCAGTTCTTC. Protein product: CASSLGGGYNEQFF.

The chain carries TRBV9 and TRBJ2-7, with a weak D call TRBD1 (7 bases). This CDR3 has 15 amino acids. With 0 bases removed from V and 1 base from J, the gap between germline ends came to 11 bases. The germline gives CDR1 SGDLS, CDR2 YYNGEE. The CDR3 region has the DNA TGTGCCAGCAGCGTAGGCTCAGGGGGGTCCTACGAGCAGTACTTC. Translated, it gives CASSVGSGGSYEQYF. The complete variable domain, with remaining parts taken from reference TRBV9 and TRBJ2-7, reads DSGVTQTPKHLITATGQRVTLRCSPRSGDLSVYWYQQSLDQGLQFLIQYYNGEERAKGNILERFSAQQFPDLHSELNLSSLELGDSALYFCASSVGSGGSYEQYFGPGTRLTVT.

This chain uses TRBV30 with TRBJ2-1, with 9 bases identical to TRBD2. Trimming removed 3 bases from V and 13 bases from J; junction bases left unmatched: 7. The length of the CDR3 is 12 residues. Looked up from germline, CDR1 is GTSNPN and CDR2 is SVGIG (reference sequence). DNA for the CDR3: TGTGCCTGGAGCGCGGGGGGGCCTCTCCAGTTCTTC. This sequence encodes CAWSAGGPLQFF.

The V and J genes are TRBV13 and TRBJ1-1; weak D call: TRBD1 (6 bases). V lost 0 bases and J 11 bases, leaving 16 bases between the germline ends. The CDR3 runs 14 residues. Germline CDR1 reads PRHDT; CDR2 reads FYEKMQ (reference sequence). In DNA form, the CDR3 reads TGTGCCAGCAGCTTAGGCGAAGGGGGGAGTAATGCTTTCTTT. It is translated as CASSLGEGGSNAFF.

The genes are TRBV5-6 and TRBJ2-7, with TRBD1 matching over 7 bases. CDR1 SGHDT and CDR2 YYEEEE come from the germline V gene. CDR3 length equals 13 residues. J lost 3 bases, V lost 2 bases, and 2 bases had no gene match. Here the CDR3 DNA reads TGTGCCAGCAGCTTTCCAGGGGGCTACGAGCAGTACTTC. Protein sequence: CASSFPGGYEQYF.

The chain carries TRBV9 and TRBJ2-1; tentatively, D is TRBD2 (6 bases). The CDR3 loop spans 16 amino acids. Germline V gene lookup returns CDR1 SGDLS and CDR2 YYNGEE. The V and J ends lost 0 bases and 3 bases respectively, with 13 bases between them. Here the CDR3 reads CASSVGNGLHYNEQFF. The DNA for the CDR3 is TGTGCCAGCAGCGTAGGCAACGGACTACACTACAATGAGCAGTTCTTC.